This T cell receptor beta chain was identified during a study of shared clonotypes between healthy human individuals. Study-level results: Shared clonotypes: about 5.3% naive CD4, 3.5% to 4% naive CD8, about 2.2% memory CD4, more than 0.3% memory CD8.

Note on this clone: Its antigen is undetermined.

The method was immunoSEQ multiplex PCR; TCRdb's version includes in-frame clones alone and lacks a portion of them. The sample shows 2 million to 2.5 million clones, more than 85% of them seen only once. Trimming took 4 bases from V and 7 from J, leaving 19 bases between them. Germline V gene sequence: CDR1 MNHEY, CDR2 SVGAGI. The CDR3 extends over 15 amino acids. The chain employs TRBV6-5 and TRBJ2-5; D might be TRBD2 (5 bases). Sample: naive CD4+ T cells from PBMCs. The subset was: CD45RA+ positively selected. The TCR comes from a man between 18 and 29 years old in good health. Some clones in this sample may be carry-over from other donors' samples. Here the CDR3 reads CASSSGVLSGRTQYF. Here the CDR3 DNA reads TGTGCCAGCAGTTCCGGGGTGTTGTCTGGACGGACCCAGTACTTC.